This TCR beta chain stems from a study of blood T cell repertoires in COVID-19. Authors' methods: Reference gene primers were amplified, and this amplification served to estimate nucleated cell counts. Only in-frame clones appear in the TCRdb table, and some are missing; sequencing was by immunoSEQ multiplex PCR. Clonal size and the V and J genes are those of that table, whereas D and trimming came from the DNA. The sample lists around 260,000 clones; 75% to 90% were seen once. V lost 6 bases to trimming and J lost 6 bases; unmatched junction nucleotides: 6. The length of the CDR3 is 14 residues. CDR1 MNHNS and CDR2 SASEGT come from the germline V gene.

This sequence originates from a woman aged 30 to 39 with active or convalescent COVID-19. Sequencing input: peripheral blood. V gene TRBV6-1 combines with J gene TRBJ2-1; 9 bases fit TRBD1. This chain's CDR3 is CASRRDRASNEQFF. CDR3 nucleotide sequence: TGTGCCAGCAGGCGGGACAGGGCTTCCAATGAGCAGTTCTTC.